Following are 28 T cell receptor beta chains from one sample sequenced in a study of cytomegalovirus exposure and HLA in healthy donors. Amplification used 60 Vbeta primers and 13 Jbeta primers. TCRdb's table, derived via immunoSEQ multiplex PCR, lists solely in-frame clones and lacks some. The sample carries 150,000 to 200,000 clones, about 76% recorded once. Sequenced sample: PBMCs. The receptors originated from a male donor in good health and CMV-seropositive.

The rearrangement uses TRBV7-3 and TRBJ2-7, with 7 nucleotides matching TRBD1. The germline V gene encodes CDR1 SGHTA and CDR2 FQGTGA. V shed 1 base, J shed 0 bases, and the junction held 3 bases outside the gene matches. CDR3 length: 15 amino acids. The chain's CDR3 is CASSLMTGTSYEQYF. The CDR3 region has the DNA TGTGCCAGCAGCTTAATGACAGGGACCTCCTACGAGCAGTACTTC.

V gene TRBV7-2 combines with J gene TRBJ1-2; no clear D. The CDR3 sequence is 15 residues long. Trimming stripped 1 base from V and 4 bases from J, with 13 bases between. The V gene's germline CDR1 is SGHTA and CDR2 FQGNSA. The DNA for the CDR3 is TGTGCCAGCAGCTTAGATGTGCAGGCAGGCTATGGCTACACCTTC. It translates to CASSLDVQAGYGYTF.

The chain couples TRBV9 to TRBJ2-5; TRBD2 matches at 7 bases. The CDR3 spans 14 residues. Germline lookup yields CDR1 SGDLS and CDR2 YYNGEE. Trimming took 0 bases from V and 5 from J; bases not matched to a gene: 4. In nucleotides, the CDR3 is TGTGCCAGCAGCGTAGGGGTTAGCGGGGAGACCCAGTACTTC. It yields the protein CASSVGVSGETQYF.

The gene calls are TRBV7-6 and TRBJ2-3, with 8 bases matching TRBD2. Germline lookup yields CDR1 SGHVS and CDR2 FNYEAQ. V shed 1 base, J shed 0 bases, and the junction held 6 bases outside the gene matches. CDR3 size: 17 residues. The CDR3 here is CASSLGELAVSTDTQYF. In DNA, the CDR3 is TGTGCCAGCAGCTTAGGTGAACTAGCGGTCAGCACAGATACGCAGTATTTT.

The rearrangement joins TRBV18 to TRBJ2-7, with TRBD1 as a possible D gene (5 bases). Per the germline V gene, CDR1 is KGHSH and CDR2 is LQKENI. V lost 8 bases to trimming and J lost 2 bases, with 16 bases between them. CDR3 length: 14 residues. CDR3 in DNA: TGTGCCAGCGCAGTAGCAGGGCGAACCTACGAGCAGTACTTC. This codes for CASAVAGRTYEQYF.

With respect to this clone: The germline gene is not matched at one end of the junction; a read error may be the cause. This chain uses TRBV7-2 with TRBJ1-2, with TRBD1 matching 8 bases. This CDR3 comprises 13 residues. Germline CDR1 and CDR2: SGHTA and FQGNSA. The DNA for the CDR3 is TGTGCCAGCAGCTTAGCATCCGGGACAGGTCGTAACTTC. This codes for CASSLASGTGRNF.

This chain joins TRBV12-5 and TRBJ2-3; TRBD1 matches at 7 bases. The trim removed 4 bases at V and 0 bases at J, leaving 7 bases unmatched. This CDR3 has 16 amino acids. In germline, CDR1 is LGHNT, CDR2 FRNRAP. The CDR3, as DNA: TGTGCTAGTGGTTGGTCTCGGGACAGAAGCACAGATACGCAGTATTTT. Protein: CASGWSRDRSTDTQYF.

Remarks on this clone: Other DNA variants within this sample encode the same CDR3. The chain is built from TRBV18 and TRBJ1-5; D gene unclear. The CDR3 spans 16 residues. V was trimmed by 2 bases and J by 8 bases, leaving 19 bases between them. Looked up from germline, CDR1 is KGHSH and CDR2 is LQKENI. The CDR3 bases are TGTGCCAGCTCACCAATGTCGGGAGGCGTATTGGAGCCCCAGCATTTT. This translates into CASSPMSGGVLEPQHF.

The chain couples TRBV5-4 to TRBJ1-2; D is perhaps TRBD1 (5 bases). Trimming removed 2 bases at V and 8 bases at J, with 19 bases between. Germline CDR1 is SGHNT and CDR2 is YYREEE (reference sequence). The length of the CDR3 is 15 residues. CDR3 residues: CASSFPDRGVDGYTF. In DNA form, the CDR3 reads TGTGCCAGCAGCTTTCCAGATCGGGGGGTTGACGGCTACACCTTC.

The V and J genes are TRBV5-1 and TRBJ2-3; possibly TRBD2 for D (6 bases). CDR1 SGHRS and CDR2 YFSETQ come from the germline V gene. The length of the CDR3 is 15 residues. CDR3 coding DNA: TGCGCGGCCGCACGGGGGACCCCAGTTGGTGATACGCAGTATTTT. Encoded protein: CAAARGTPVGDTQYF. The full variable domain, completed using reference TRBV5-1 and TRBJ2-3, is KAGVTQTPRYLIKTRGQQVTLSCSPISGHRSVSWYQQTPGQGLQFLFEYFSETQRNKGNFPGRFSGRQFSNSRSEMNVSTLELGDSALYLCAAARGTPVGDTQYFGPGTRLTVL.

The chain couples TRBV18 to TRBJ1-3; D possibly corresponds to TRBD1 (6 bases). Germline CDR1 KGHSH, CDR2 LQKENI. Trimming shortened V by 3 bases and J by 0 bases, and 15 bases separated the two germline ends. The CDR3 is 17 residues long. The CDR3 DNA sequence: TGTGCCAGCTCACCCTTACAGGGCCTCTTCTCTGGAAACACCATATATTTT. Its translation is CASSPLQGLFSGNTIYF.

This chain connects TRBV7-3 to TRBJ2-1, with 7 bases identical to TRBD1. Germline CDR1 reads SGHTA; CDR2 reads FQGTGA. This CDR3 region has 14 residues. The junction had 3 bases not matched to a gene; V was cut back by 6 bases and J by 1 base. The CDR3 DNA reads as TGTGCCAGCAGTGAGGGGGCATCCTACAATGAGCAGTTCTTC. Encoded protein: CASSEGASYNEQFF.

About this clone: The junction departs from germline at one end; a sequencing error may be responsible. V and J are TRBV4-2 and TRBJ2-7; D may be TRBD1 (6 bases). The V gene's germline CDR1 is LGHNA and CDR2 YNFKEQ. The CDR3 is 14 amino acids. This CDR3 is CASSQTVTGDEQCF. In nucleotides, the CDR3 is TGTGCCAGCAGCCAAACGGTGACAGGTGACGAGCAGTGCTTC.

The gene calls are TRBV4-3 and TRBJ2-3, with a tentative D call TRBD1 (6 bases). This CDR3 region has 16 residues. Germline CDR1 LGHNA, CDR2 YSLEER. V lost 0 bases and J lost 6, with 16 bases in between. CDR3: CASSQDVPGERDTQYF. The CDR3 DNA sequence: TGCGCCAGCAGCCAAGATGTGCCAGGGGAGCGGGATACGCAGTATTTT.

The sample holds one count of this clone. V gene TRBV30 combines with J gene TRBJ1-5; the D is unclear. Germline V gives CDR1 GTSNPN, CDR2 SVGIG (reference sequence). Trimming took off 2 bases at V and 6 bases at J, with 14 bases between the two ends. The CDR3 contains 14 residues. CDR3: CAWSLAGNSQPQHF. CDR3 DNA: TGTGCCTGGAGTCTAGCAGGAAACAGTCAGCCCCAGCATTTT.

The chain has TRBV19 and TRBJ1-5; no definite D call. Germline lookup yields CDR1 LNHDA and CDR2 SQIVND (reference sequence). V was pared by 8 bases and J by 6 bases, with 11 bases between. The CDR3 is 12 amino acids. The CDR3 reads CASSPGGQPQHF. The CDR3 DNA sequence: TGTGCCAGTTCGCCCGGAGGTCAGCCCCAGCATTTT.

The V call is TRBV9, the J call TRBJ2-2, with 7 bases that match TRBD2. Germline trimming cut 0 bases from V and 6 bases from J; bases unmatched to any gene: 5. The CDR3 runs 15 residues. CDR1 is SGDLS and CDR2 is YYNGEE in the germline V gene. The CDR3 loop is CASSVEGLFSGELFF. Here the CDR3 DNA reads TGTGCCAGCAGCGTAGAGGGACTATTCTCCGGGGAGCTGTTTTTT.

The CDR3, as DNA: TGTGCCAGCAGCTTGCCGGGTCGGAACGAGCAGTACTTC. It translates to CASSLPGRNEQYF. This chain uses TRBV11-3 with TRBJ2-7; D gene uncertain. Trimming took 3 bases from V and 5 from J, leaving 11 bases between them. The germline gives CDR1 SGHNT, CDR2 YENEEA. CDR3 length: 13 residues.

The chain is built from TRBV7-8 and TRBJ2-7; 8 bases are shared with TRBD2. This CDR3 is 16 amino acids long. V lost 5 bases, J lost 6 bases, and 15 bases stayed unmatched. CDR1 is SGHVS and CDR2 is FQNEAQ in the germline V gene. CDR3 bases: TGTGCCAGCAGCGGGGGGCGGGGGGCTGTTTGGTTCGAGCAGTACTTC. As protein: CASSGGRGAVWFEQYF.

The genes are TRBV27 and TRBJ2-7; 8 bases agree with TRBD2. The CDR3 consists of 16 residues. Germline V gene data show CDR1 as MNHEY and CDR2 as SMNVEV (reference sequence). V was pared by 3 bases and J by 3 bases, with 10 bases of the junction left unmatched. The CDR3 is CASSFRVGTRFYEQYF. CDR3 bases: TGTGCCAGCAGTTTCAGAGTAGGGACTAGGTTCTACGAGCAGTACTTC.

The count of this clone is one. The chain is built from TRBV4-1 and TRBJ1-2, with a weak D call TRBD1 (6 bases). The CDR3 consists of 13 residues. V lost 0 bases to trimming and J lost 5 bases, with 7 bases between them. Germline loops: CDR1 MGHRA, CDR2 YSYEKL. CDR3 in DNA: TGCGCCAGCAGCCAAGAACAGGGATATGGCTACACCTTC. As protein: CASSQEQGYGYTF.

This clone was counted a few times. This chain joins TRBV5-6 and TRBJ1-5, with D tentatively TRBD1 (6 bases). Deletions cut 5 bases from V and 6 bases from J, with 18 bases between. This CDR3 contains 15 residues. CDR1 and CDR2 (germline): SGHDT, YYEEEE. The DNA for the CDR3 is TGTGCCAGCAGTCTTGGTTGGGGGGGCGGTCAGCCCCAGCATTTT. Amino acid sequence: CASSLGWGGGQPQHF.

V usage is TRBV6-5 and J usage is TRBJ1-5; D unresolved. Germline V gene sequence: CDR1 MNHEY, CDR2 SVGAGI. This CDR3 is 13 amino acids long. V shed 2 bases and J shed 5 bases, with 7 bases lying between them. CDR3 nucleotide sequence: TGTGCCAGCAGTTACAGGGAGGATCAGCCCCAGCATTTT. As protein: CASSYREDQPQHF.

The chain carries TRBV9 and TRBJ2-2; perhaps TRBD1 as D (5 bases). The CDR3 loop spans 15 amino acids. V was trimmed by 0 bases and J by 3 bases, leaving 9 bases between them. Germline CDR1 SGDLS, CDR2 YYNGEE. The CDR3 sequence is CASSVGWTYTGELFF. CDR3 nucleotides: TGTGCCAGCAGCGTAGGATGGACATACACCGGGGAGCTGTTTTTT.

This clone was counted once. This sequence joins TRBV19 and TRBJ2-7; TRBD1 matches at 8 bases. This CDR3 has 13 amino acids. Germline V gene data show CDR1 as LNHDA and CDR2 as SQIVND (reference sequence). V trimming: 8 bases; J trimming: 2 bases; junction bases outside the gene matches: 5. The CDR3 is CASSRTGTYEQYF. The CDR3 DNA reads as TGTGCCAGTTCTAGGACAGGGACCTACGAGCAGTACTTC.

This rearrangement joins TRBV5-6 to TRBJ1-4; 11 bases agree with TRBD1. Unmatched junction bases numbered 6, after V lost 3 bases and J lost 5 bases. The CDR3 has 16 amino acids. Germline lookup yields CDR1 SGHDT and CDR2 YYEEEE. The CDR3 spells CASSSWTGGQNEKLFF. The CDR3 coding sequence is TGTGCCAGCAGCTCATGGACAGGGGGCCAAAATGAAAAACTGTTTTTT. The full variable domain, rest sourced from reference TRBV5-6 and TRBJ1-4, is DAGVTQSPTHLIKTRGQQVTLRCSPKSGHDTVSWYQQALGQGPQFIFQYYEEEERQRGNFPDRFSGHQFPNYSSELNVNALLLGDSALYLCASSSWTGGQNEKLFFGSGTQLSVL.

This clone was detected a few times. CDR3 nucleotide sequence: TGTGCCAGCAGCTTAAGGGGATACTCTGGAAACACCATATATTTT. Residues: CASSLRGYSGNTIYF. The chain employs TRBV7-9 and TRBJ1-3; tentatively, D is TRBD1 (5 bases). V shed 2 bases and J shed 0 bases, with 8 bases lying between them. Germline loops: CDR1 SEHNR, CDR2 FQNEAQ (reference sequence). The CDR3 consists of 15 residues. Using reference TRBV7-9 and TRBJ1-3 for the parts outside the CDR3, the full variable domain is DTGVSQNPRHKITKRGQNVTFRCDPISEHNRLYWYRQTLGQGPEFLTYFQNEAQLEKSRLLSDRFSAERPKGSFSTLEIQRTEQGDSAMYLCASSLRGYSGNTIYFGEGSWLTVV.

The V gene is TRBV2, the J gene TRBJ1-2; D perhaps matches TRBD1 (6 bases). The CDR3 loop spans 15 amino acids. Trimming removed 6 bases at V and 6 bases at J, with 20 bases between. Per the germline V gene, CDR1 is SNHLY and CDR2 is FYNNEI. Here the CDR3 reads CASSWGITGFDGYTF. CDR3 DNA: TGTGCCAGCAGCTGGGGGATTACAGGGTTTGATGGCTACACCTTC.